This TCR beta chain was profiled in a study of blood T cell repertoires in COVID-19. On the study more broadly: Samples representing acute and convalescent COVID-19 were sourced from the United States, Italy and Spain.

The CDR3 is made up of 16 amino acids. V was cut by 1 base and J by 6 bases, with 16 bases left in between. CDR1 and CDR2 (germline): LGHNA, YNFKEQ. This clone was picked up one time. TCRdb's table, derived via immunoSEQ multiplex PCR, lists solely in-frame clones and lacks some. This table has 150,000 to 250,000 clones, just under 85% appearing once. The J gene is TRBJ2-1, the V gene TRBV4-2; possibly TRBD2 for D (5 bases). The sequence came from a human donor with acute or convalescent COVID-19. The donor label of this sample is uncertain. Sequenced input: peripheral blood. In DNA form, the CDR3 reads TGTGCCAGCAGCCAAGCCTTCGGGGAAATCGGCAATGAGCAGTTCTTC. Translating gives CASSQAFGEIGNEQFF.